Described below is a single TCR beta chain sequence and its context. What it binds is not known. The CDR3 runs to 17 residues. J lost 3 bases, V lost 3 bases, and 11 bases had no gene match. Germline V gene sequence: CDR1 SGHRS, CDR2 YFSETQ. Preparing the TCRbeta library involved the use of unique molecular identifiers. MiXCR was run by TCRdb on the PCR reads, yielding one entry per CDR3 protein. The sample holds 530,000 or so distinct CDR3 sequences, approximately 30% seen once. The entry originates in a study of T-cell reconstitution after alpha-beta-depleted transplantation in children. Study-wide results and caveats: Hyperexpanded clones declined; after one year, newly produced T cells mostly supplied diversity.

This specimen consisted of PBMCs, obtained before TCRalphabeta/CD19-depleted stem cell transplant. The rearrangement joins TRBV5-1 to TRBJ2-2; the match to TRBD1 covers 7 bases. The clonotype originates from a boy under two years old with Wiskott-Aldrich syndrome, due to receive a stem cell transplant. Here the CDR3 DNA reads TGCGCCAGCAGCTCGGCCAACAGGGGCTTCTACACCGGGGAGCTGTTTTTT. Amino acid sequence: CASSSANRGFYTGELFF.